One TCR beta chain is described in this entry. The data derive from a study of regulatory T cells in long-lasting Graves disease. With iRepertoire HTBI primers and Arm-PCR of CDR3 regions, TCR beta libraries were built. TCRdb ran MiXCR on the multiplex PCR reads and lists one entry per CDR3 protein. This sample carries under 450,000 distinct CDR3 sequences, 10% to 15% of them seen once, and the ten largest clones take about 19%. Time point defined: newly diagnosed GD, antithyroid drugs for less than 3 months. After RNA was extracted from PBMCs, the TCR library was made from it. Per germline, CDR1 LGHNT and CDR2 FRNRAP. Trimming shortened V by 6 bases and J by 1 base, and 9 bases separated the two germline ends. There are 14 residues in the CDR3. Another study also made use of these data, one on T cells in Graves' hyperthyroidism and ophthalmopathy. In that study: TCR CDR3 underwent first-round RT-PCR with the HTBI primer set.

This chain uses TRBV12-5 with TRBJ2-2, with D perhaps TRBD2 (5 bases). Sequenced here: peripheral blood mononuclear cells (PBMCs), sampled at new diagnosis, from a patient treated with antithyroid drugs. The TCR was taken from a young woman with Graves disease. CDR3 sequence (DNA): TGTGCTAGTGGCCCGAGCGGGAACACCGGGGAGCTGTTTTTT. Translation: CASGPSGNTGELFF.